This entry is about one T cell receptor beta chain. V lost 2 bases and J 1 base, leaving 12 bases between the germline ends. The CDR3 is 16 amino acids. Germline V lookup: CDR1 MNHEY, CDR2 SVGAGI. Some clones are missing from TCRdb's copy, which holds only in-frame ones; the method was immunoSEQ multiplex PCR. The data show approximately 100,000 clones, about nine tenths seen once. The data are from a study of T cell responses to AZD1222 COVID-19 vaccine. The gene calls are TRBV6-5 and TRBJ2-1; the D gene is possibly TRBD2 (6 bases). The sequence derives from an adult in good health. The source was peripheral blood, collected on day 0 of AZD1222 vaccination. The DNA for the CDR3 is TGTGCCAGCAGTTACAGTTATGGGACTTCCTACAATGAGCAGTTCTTC. It encodes CASSYSYGTSYNEQFF.